There are many counts of the clone carrying this TCR beta chain. These data are taken from a study of naive and memory T cell subsets. Amplification of ligated cDNA took four PCR rounds with SP2 and nested alpha and beta constant primers. From the 5' RACE reads, TCRdb called clonotypes with MiXCR, one entry per CDR3 protein. Of around 48,000 distinct CDR3 sequences listed, 4.7% were seen once; the top ten hold approximately 0.84%. An oligonucleotide containing a UMI was ligated to the 3' end of TCR cDNA. The TCR sequence derives from a female donor in good health.

CDR3 coding DNA: TGTGCCAGCAGTTACCGGGACAGGAGAGAAACTGAAGCTTTCTTT. Its protein is CASSYRDRRETEAFF. V gene TRBV28 combines with J gene TRBJ1-1, with 8 positions matching TRBD1. CDR1 is MDHEN and CDR2 is SYDVKM in the germline V gene. Trimming removed 4 bases from V and 5 bases from J; junction bases left unmatched: 9. The length of the CDR3 is 15 residues.